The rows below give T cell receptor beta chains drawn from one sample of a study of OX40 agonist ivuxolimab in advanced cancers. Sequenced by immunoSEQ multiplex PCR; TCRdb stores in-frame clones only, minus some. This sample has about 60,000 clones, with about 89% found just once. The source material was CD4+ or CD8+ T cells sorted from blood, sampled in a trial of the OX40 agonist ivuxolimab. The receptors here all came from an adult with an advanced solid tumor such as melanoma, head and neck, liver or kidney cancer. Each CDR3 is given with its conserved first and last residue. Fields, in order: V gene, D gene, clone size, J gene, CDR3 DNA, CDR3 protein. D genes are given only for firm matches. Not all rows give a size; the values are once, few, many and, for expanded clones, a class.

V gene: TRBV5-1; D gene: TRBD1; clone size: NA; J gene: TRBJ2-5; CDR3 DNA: TGCGCCAGCAGCTTGGGACAGGGACAAGAGACCCAGTACTTC; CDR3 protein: CASSLGQGQETQYF
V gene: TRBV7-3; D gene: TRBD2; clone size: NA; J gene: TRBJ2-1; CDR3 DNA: TGTGCCAGCAGCTTACGCCCAGAAGGACTAGCGGGCAGGGAGCAGTTCTTC; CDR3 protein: CASSLRPEGLAGREQFF
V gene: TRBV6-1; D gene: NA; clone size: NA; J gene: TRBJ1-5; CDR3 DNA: TGTGCCAGCAGTGCCGGACAGATGTCGAATCAGCCCCAGCATTTT; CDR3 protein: CASSAGQMSNQPQHF
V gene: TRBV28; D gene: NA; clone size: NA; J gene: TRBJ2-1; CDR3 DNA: TGTGCCAGCAGTTCACTCTTAAAAGGGGTTTACAATGAGCAGTTCTTC; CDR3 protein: CASSSLLKGVYNEQFF
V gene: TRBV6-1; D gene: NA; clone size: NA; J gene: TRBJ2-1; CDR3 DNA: TGTGCCAGCAGTCCCCCAGCGCACTCCTACAATGAGCAGTTCTTC; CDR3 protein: CASSPPAHSYNEQFF
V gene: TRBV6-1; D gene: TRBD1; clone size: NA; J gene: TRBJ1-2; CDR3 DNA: TGTGCCAGCACCCCCGACAGGGTTGGCTACACCTTC; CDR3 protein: CASTPDRVGYTF
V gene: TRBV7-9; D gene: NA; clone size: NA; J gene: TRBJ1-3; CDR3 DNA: TGTGCCAGCAGCTCCCCCCGGCAGGATCTCTCTGGAAACACCATATATTTT; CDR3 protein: CASSSPRQDLSGNTIYF
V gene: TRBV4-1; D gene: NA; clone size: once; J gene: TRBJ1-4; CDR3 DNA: TGCGCCAGCAGCCATAGACAGTCAACTAATGAAAAACTGTTTTTT; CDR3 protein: CASSHRQSTNEKLFF
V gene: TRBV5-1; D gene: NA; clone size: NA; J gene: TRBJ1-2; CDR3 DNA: TGCGCCAGCAGCTTGGGGTCGGGCGGCTCCTATGGCTACACCTTC; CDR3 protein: CASSLGSGGSYGYTF
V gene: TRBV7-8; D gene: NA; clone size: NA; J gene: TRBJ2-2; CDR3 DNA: TGTGCCAGCAGCTTAGCTTCCGGGACACTGAACACCGGGGAGCTGTTTTTT; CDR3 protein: CASSLASGTLNTGELFF
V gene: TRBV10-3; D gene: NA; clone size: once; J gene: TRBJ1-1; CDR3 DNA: TGTGCCATCAGTGCGAGGCAGGGCACTGAAGCTTTCTTT; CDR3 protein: CAISARQGTEAFF
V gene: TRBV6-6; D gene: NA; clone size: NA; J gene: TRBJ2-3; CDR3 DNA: TGTGCCAGCAGTGGGGGGAATACGCAGTATTTT; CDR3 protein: CASSGGNTQYF
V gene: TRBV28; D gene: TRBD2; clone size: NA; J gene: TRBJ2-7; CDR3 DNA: TGTGCCAGCAGCTCCCGGACTAGCAGATCCTACGAGCAGTACTTC; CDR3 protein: CASSSRTSRSYEQYF
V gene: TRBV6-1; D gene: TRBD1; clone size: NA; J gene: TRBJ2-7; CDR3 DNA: TGTGCCAGCAGTGCCTCCTCGACAGGGGCGCCCCACGAGCAGTACTTC; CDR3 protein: CASSASSTGAPHEQYF
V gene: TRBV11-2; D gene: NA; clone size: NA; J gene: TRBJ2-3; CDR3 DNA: TGTGCCAGCAGCTTGAGCAGAAACACAGATACGCAGTATTTT; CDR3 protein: CASSLSRNTDTQYF
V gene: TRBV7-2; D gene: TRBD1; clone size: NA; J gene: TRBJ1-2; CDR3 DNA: TGTGCCAGCAGCTTACACAGGGGCGGCTACACCTTC; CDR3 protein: CASSLHRGGYTF
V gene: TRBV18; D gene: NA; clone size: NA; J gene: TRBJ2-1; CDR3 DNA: TGTGCCAGCTCACCAGAGAGAGTCCGGAATGAGCAGTTCTTC; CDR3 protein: CASSPERVRNEQFF
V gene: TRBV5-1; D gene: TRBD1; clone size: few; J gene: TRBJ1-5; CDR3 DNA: TGCGCCAGCTCTTATGGGACAGACTTCAATCAGCCCCAGCATTTT; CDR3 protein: CASSYGTDFNQPQHF
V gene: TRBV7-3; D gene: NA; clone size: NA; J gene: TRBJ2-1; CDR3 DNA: TGTGCCAGCAGCCGACTACCGGACAAGTACAATGAGCAGTTCTTC; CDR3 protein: CASSRLPDKYNEQFF
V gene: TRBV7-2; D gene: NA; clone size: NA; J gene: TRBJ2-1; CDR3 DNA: TGTGCCAGCAGCTCCCGGGCGGGACACAATGAGCAGTTCTTC; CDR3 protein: CASSSRAGHNEQFF
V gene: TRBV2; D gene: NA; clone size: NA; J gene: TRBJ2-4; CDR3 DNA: TGTGCCAGCACAAGACAGGCAGGAGCCAAAAACATTCAGTACTTC; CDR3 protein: CASTRQAGAKNIQYF
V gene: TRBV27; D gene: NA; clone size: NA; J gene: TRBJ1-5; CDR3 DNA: TGTGCCAGCAGTTTATTTAGGGTCGGTCAGCCCCAGCATTTT; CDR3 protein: CASSLFRVGQPQHF
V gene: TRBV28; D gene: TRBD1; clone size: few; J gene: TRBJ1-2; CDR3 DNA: TGTGCCAGCAGGAAGACAGGGGGGGATGGCTACACCTTC; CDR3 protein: CASRKTGGDGYTF
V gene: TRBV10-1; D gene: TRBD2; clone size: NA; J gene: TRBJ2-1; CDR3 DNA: TGCGCCAGCAGTGGGACTAGCGGGGGGATAAGGTCCTACAATGAGCAGTTCTTC; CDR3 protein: CASSGTSGGIRSYNEQFF
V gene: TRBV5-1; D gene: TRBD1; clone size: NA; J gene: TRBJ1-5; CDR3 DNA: TGCGCCAGCAGCCCTTCGAGGCGGGACAGGGGGCCTAGCAATCAGCCCCAGCATTTT; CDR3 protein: CASSPSRRDRGPSNQPQHF
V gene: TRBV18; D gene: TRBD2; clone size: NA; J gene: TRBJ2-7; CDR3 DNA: TGTGCCAGCTCATCTGGGACTAGCGGGAGAGACGAGCAGTACTTC; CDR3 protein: CASSSGTSGRDEQYF
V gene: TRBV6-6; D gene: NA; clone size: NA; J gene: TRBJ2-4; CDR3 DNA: TGTGCCGCAAACCATGGGGAAATAGCCAAAAACATTCAGTACTTC; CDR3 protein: CAANHGEIAKNIQYF
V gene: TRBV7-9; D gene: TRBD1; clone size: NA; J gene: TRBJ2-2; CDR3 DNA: TGTGCCAGCAGCTTGGACAGGGGTTCCGGGGAGCTGTTTTTT; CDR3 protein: CASSLDRGSGELFF
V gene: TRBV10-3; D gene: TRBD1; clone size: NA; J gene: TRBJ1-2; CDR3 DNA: TGTGCCATCAGTGAGATGGGACAGGGGACCTATGGCTACACCTTC; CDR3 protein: CAISEMGQGTYGYTF
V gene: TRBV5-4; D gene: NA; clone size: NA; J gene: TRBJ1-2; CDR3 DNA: TGTGCCAGCAGCTTGGTGAGGGGCCCTAACTATGGCTACACCTTC; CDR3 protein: CASSLVRGPNYGYTF
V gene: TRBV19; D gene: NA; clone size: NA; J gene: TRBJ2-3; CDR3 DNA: TGTGCCAGTAGTATTGTTGGAGATTTCACAGATACGCAGTATTTT; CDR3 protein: CASSIVGDFTDTQYF
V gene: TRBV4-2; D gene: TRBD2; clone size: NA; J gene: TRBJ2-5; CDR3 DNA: TGTGCCAGCAGCCAAGACCGGACGGGAAGCGGGGCCCAGTACTTC; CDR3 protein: CASSQDRTGSGAQYF
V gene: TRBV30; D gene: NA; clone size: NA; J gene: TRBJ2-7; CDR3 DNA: TGTGCCTGGAGTTTCGTCGGTTCCTTTTCCTACGAGCAGTACTTC; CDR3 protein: CAWSFVGSFSYEQYF
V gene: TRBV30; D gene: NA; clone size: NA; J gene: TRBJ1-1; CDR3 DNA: TGTGCCTGGACCCGATTGGAGGTTGAAGCTTTCTTT; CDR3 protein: CAWTRLEVEAFF
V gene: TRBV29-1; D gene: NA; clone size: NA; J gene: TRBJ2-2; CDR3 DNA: TGCAGCGTCCTACCCAGCTTGAACACCGGGGAGCTGTTTTTT; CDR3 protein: CSVLPSLNTGELFF
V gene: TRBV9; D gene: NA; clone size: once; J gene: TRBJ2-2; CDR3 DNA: TGTGCCAGCAGCGTTCACACCGGGGAGCTGTTTTTT; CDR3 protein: CASSVHTGELFF
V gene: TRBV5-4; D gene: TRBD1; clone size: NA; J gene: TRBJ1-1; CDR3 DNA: TGTGCCAGCAGACTGACAGGGGAGACTGAAGCTTTCTTT; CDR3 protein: CASRLTGETEAFF
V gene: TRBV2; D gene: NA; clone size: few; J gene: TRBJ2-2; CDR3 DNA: TGTGCCAGCACCAACCCGTTAAACACCGGGGAGCTGTTTTTT; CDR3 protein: CASTNPLNTGELFF
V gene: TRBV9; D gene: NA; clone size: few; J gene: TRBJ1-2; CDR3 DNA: TGTGCCAGCAGCGTAGCTCCGTCAGGGCAGAATGGCTACACCTTC; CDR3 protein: CASSVAPSGQNGYTF
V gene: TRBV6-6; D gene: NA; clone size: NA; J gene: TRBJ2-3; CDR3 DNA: TGTGCCAGCAGCTCACCAGGGCAGCAGTATTTT; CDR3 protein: CASSSPGQQYF
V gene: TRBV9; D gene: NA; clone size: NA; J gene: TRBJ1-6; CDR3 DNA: TGTGCCAGCAGCGTAGACGAGGGGAAGGGTAATTCACCCCTCCACTTT; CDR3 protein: CASSVDEGKGNSPLHF
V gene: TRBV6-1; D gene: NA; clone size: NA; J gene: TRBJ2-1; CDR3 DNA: TGTGCCAGCGGATACAATGAGCAGTTCTTC; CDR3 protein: CASGYNEQFF
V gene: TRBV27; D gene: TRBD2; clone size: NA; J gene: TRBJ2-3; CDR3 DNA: TGTGCCAGCAGTTTATCGGGGGGGACGCAGTATTTT; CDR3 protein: CASSLSGGTQYF
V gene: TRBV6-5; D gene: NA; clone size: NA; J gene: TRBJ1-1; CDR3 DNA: TGTGCCAGCAGTTACTCCGGTCCCCCTGGCACTGAAGCTTTCTTT; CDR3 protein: CASSYSGPPGTEAFF
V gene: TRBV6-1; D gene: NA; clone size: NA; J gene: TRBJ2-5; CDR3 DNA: TGTGCCATTGGACAGCTGAGGGAGACCCAGTACTTC; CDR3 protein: CAIGQLRETQYF